A selection of T cell receptor beta chains follows, all from one sample in a study of T cell responses to AZD1222 COVID-19 vaccine. Using immunoSEQ multiplex PCR, the repertoire was profiled, and TCRdb retains in-frame clones only, with some absent. The sample includes some 120,000 clones, about nine tenths of them seen just once. The sequencing here drew on peripheral blood, taken 28 days after the second AZD1222 dose. Receptors were obtained from an adult who received the AZD1222 COVID-19 vaccine. CDR3s include the opening cysteine and the closing phenylalanine or tryptophan. The D gene is left open where the match is weak. Part of the rows lack a size; the others show once, few, many or a class for expanded clones.

>TRBJ1-3|TRBV9|.|.
CASSVRGPGNTIYF
TGTGCCAGCAGCGTCAGGGGCCCTGGAAACACCATATATTTT
>TRBJ2-5|TRBV12-3/TRBV12-4|.|.
CASSPRTGETQYF
TGTGCCAGCAGCCCCCGGACCGGAGAGACCCAGTACTTC
>TRBJ2-7|TRBV4-3|.|.
CASSRNFGLGAYEQYF
TGCGCCAGCAGCCGAAACTTCGGACTGGGAGCCTACGAGCAGTACTTC
>TRBJ1-3|TRBV5-1|.|medium-sized
CASSLAAGRSGNTIYF
TGCGCCAGCAGCTTGGCCGCGGGCAGGTCTGGAAACACCATATATTTT
>TRBJ1-6|TRBV19|.|.
CASSTARSGEALHF
TGTGCCAGTAGTACCGCCAGGTCGGGAGAGGCCCTCCACTTT
>TRBJ2-1|TRBV27|TRBD2|.
CASSLSFGGGLRLGEQFF
TGTGCCAGCAGTTTATCATTTGGGGGGGGACTTAGGTTAGGTGAGCAGTTCTTC
>TRBJ1-4|TRBV25-1|.|.
CASTPDVGGLNEKLFF
TGTGCCAGCACTCCCGACGTTGGCGGACTAAATGAAAAACTGTTTTTT
>TRBJ1-2|TRBV12-3/TRBV12-4|.|.
CASGVTGHYGYTF
TGTGCCAGCGGTGTCACAGGACACTATGGCTACACCTTC
>TRBJ1-1|TRBV6-6|TRBD1|.
CASSYQGEYESEAFF
TGTGCCAGCAGTTACCAGGGGGAATACGAGTCTGAAGCTTTCTTT
>TRBJ1-1|TRBV6-5|TRBD1|.
CASSRRGTGDTEAFF
TGTGCCAGCAGCCGCAGGGGGACTGGCGACACTGAAGCTTTCTTT
>TRBJ1-2|TRBV7-2|TRBD1|.
CASGPGTEIYGYTF
TGTGCCAGCGGCCCGGGGACAGAAATTTATGGCTACACCTTC
>TRBJ2-7|TRBV7-2|.|.
CASGPPGLAEQYF
TGTGCCAGCGGACCCCCAGGGCTGGCCGAGCAGTACTTC
>TRBJ2-1|TRBV29-1|.|.
CSVEPSSYNEQFF
TGCAGCGTTGAGCCTAGCTCCTACAATGAGCAGTTCTTC
>TRBJ2-5|TRBV3-1/TRBV3-2|.|.
CASSSPGFQETQYF
TGTGCCAGCAGCTCCCCGGGGTTTCAAGAGACCCAGTACTTC
>TRBJ1-3|TRBV3-1/TRBV3-2|.|large
CASSQGIAAHAGNTIYF
TGTGCCAGCAGCCAAGGGATCGCGGCCCATGCTGGAAACACCATATATTTT
>TRBJ1-1|TRBV30|.|few
CAWSVLGAEAFF
TGTGCCTGGAGTGTATTGGGGGCTGAAGCTTTCTTT
>TRBJ1-6|TRBV5-1|.|.
CASSSRGVSSYNSPLHF
TGCGCCAGCAGCTCCCGGGGGGTGAGCTCCTATAATTCACCCCTCCACTTT
>TRBJ1-2|TRBV4-3|.|.
CASSQWPGDGYTF
TGCGCCAGCAGCCAATGGCCAGGGGACGGCTACACCTTC
>TRBJ2-7|TRBV4-3|.|.
CASGNQGFEQYF
TGCGCCAGCGGTAATCAGGGGTTCGAGCAGTACTTC
>TRBJ1-2|TRBV15|.|.
CATSLSVTGYTF
TGTGCCACCAGCCTATCAGTGACTGGCTACACCTTC
>TRBJ1-3|TRBV18|.|once
CASSRAGNRLLSGNTIYF
TGTGCCAGCTCACGGGCAGGGAATCGGCTTCTCTCTGGAAACACCATATATTTT
>TRBJ2-7|TRBV3-1/TRBV3-2|TRBD1|.
CASSQGQGAEQYF
TGTGCCAGCAGCCAGGGACAGGGAGCCGAGCAGTACTTC
>TRBJ1-5|TRBV6-6|.|.
CASSKRGGVQPQHF
TGTGCCAGCAGTAAACGTGGGGGAGTTCAGCCCCAGCATTTT
>TRBJ1-1|TRBV29-1|.|.
CSVVERVNTEAFF
TGCAGCGTCGTCGAGAGGGTGAACACTGAAGCTTTCTTT
>TRBJ2-2|TRBV18|.|.
CASSSTANTGELFF
TGTGCCAGCTCATCGACTGCGAACACCGGGGAGCTGTTTTTT
>TRBJ1-6|TRBV6-5|.|.
CASRDLTGYSPLHF
TGTGCCAGCAGGGACCTTACAGGGTATTCACCCCTCCACTTT
>TRBJ2-7|TRBV7-2|.|.
CASSPFGREISGYEQYF
TGTGCCAGCAGCCCCTTCGGCCGGGAGATAAGCGGGTACGAGCAGTACTTC
>TRBJ2-2|TRBV4-1|TRBD2|once
CASSRLLAGVNTGELFF
TGCGCCAGCAGCCGCCTTCTAGCGGGGGTGAACACCGGGGAGCTGTTTTTT
>TRBJ1-5|TRBV12-5|.|.
CASGLVSNQPQHF
TGTGCTAGTGGTTTGGTTTCGAATCAGCCCCAGCATTTT
>TRBJ1-3|TRBV18|.|.
CASSPRPRGDSGNTIYF
TGTGCCAGCTCACCACGCCCCCGGGGCGACTCTGGAAACACCATATATTTT
>TRBJ2-3|TRBV7-7|.|once
CASSSQSGWTDTQYF
TGTGCCAGCAGCTCGCAGTCGGGCTGGACAGATACGCAGTATTTT
>TRBJ1-3|TRBV30|.|.
CAWSVPGNTIYF
TGTGCCTGGAGTGTACCTGGAAACACCATATATTTT
>TRBJ1-6|TRBV5-1|TRBD1|.
CASSTGQGRNSPLHF
TGCGCCAGCAGCACAGGACAGGGTCGAAATTCACCCCTCCACTTT
>TRBJ1-3|TRBV7-6|.|.
CASSLVGEAGNTIYF
TGTGCCAGCAGCTTAGTCGGGGAGGCAGGAAACACCATATATTTT
>TRBJ1-6|TRBV7-8|.|.
CASSFDRTSPLHF
TGTGCCAGCAGCTTTGACAGAACTTCACCCCTCCACTTT
>TRBJ1-1|TRBV5-1|.|.
CASRTGTNADMNTEAFF
TGCGCCAGCAGGACCGGGACAAATGCCGATATGAACACTGAAGCTTTCTTT
>TRBJ1-2|TRBV5-1|TRBD1|.
CASSLNAGQLGYTF
TGCGCCAGCAGCCTAAACGCGGGACAGCTAGGCTACACCTTC
>TRBJ2-7|TRBV6-5|.|.
CASTLGGGPGVAQYF
TGTGCCAGCACTTTAGGGGGGGGCCCTGGGGTAGCGCAGTACTTC
>TRBJ1-3|TRBV5-1|.|.
CASSLNRDTIYF
TGCGCCAGCAGCCTAAACCGGGACACCATATATTTT
>TRBJ2-1|TRBV5-1|TRBD1|.
CASSLYLGQGRDSYNEQFF
TGCGCCAGCAGCTTGTATCTGGGACAGGGGAGGGATTCCTACAATGAGCAGTTCTTC
>TRBJ1-1|TRBV2|.|.
CASSGTAGAEAFF
TGTGCCAGCAGTGGGACAGCGGGGGCTGAAGCTTTCTTT
>TRBJ2-7|TRBV18|TRBD1|.
CASSAYPGQGKYEQYF
TGTGCCAGCTCAGCTTATCCGGGACAGGGTAAATACGAGCAGTACTTC
>TRBJ1-2|TRBV19|.|.
CASSMENYGYTF
TGTGCCAGTAGTATGGAGAACTATGGCTACACCTTC
>TRBJ2-4|TRBV7-8|TRBD1|once
CASSLGPGQGQNIQYF
TGTGCCAGCAGCTTAGGACCGGGACAGGGTCAAAACATTCAGTACTTC
>TRBJ1-2|TRBV7-9|TRBD1|.
CASSLAGQGAYGYTF
TGTGCCAGCAGCTTAGCAGGACAGGGCGCCTACGGCTACACCTTC
>TRBJ1-1|TRBV12-3/TRBV12-4|.|.
CASSLDANTEAFF
TGTGCCAGCAGTTTAGACGCGAACACTGAAGCTTTCTTT
>TRBJ2-3|TRBV5-1|.|.
CASSLRASGTDTQYF
TGCGCCAGCAGCTTGAGGGCGAGCGGCACAGATACGCAGTATTTT
>TRBJ1-6|TRBV5-4|.|.
CASSLGQINSPLHF
TGTGCCAGCAGCCTCGGACAGATCAATTCACCCCTCCACTTT
>TRBJ2-2|TRBV27|TRBD2|.
CASSTRLAPTGELFF
TGTGCCAGCAGTACAAGACTAGCGCCCACCGGGGAGCTGTTTTTT
>TRBJ1-4|TRBV10-1|.|.
CASSEGNEKLFF
TGCGCCAGCAGTGAGGGGAACGAAAAACTGTTTTTT
>TRBJ1-2|TRBV2|TRBD1|.
CASRIPDRVDGYTF
TGTGCCAGCAGGATACCGGACAGGGTAGATGGCTACACCTTC
>TRBJ2-1|TRBV28|.|few
CASSSPGYEQFF
TGTGCCAGCAGTTCCCCGGGGTATGAGCAGTTCTTC
>TRBJ1-5|TRBV28|.|.
CASSQTGDYSNQPQHF
TGTGCCAGCAGTCAGACAGGAGATTATAGCAATCAGCCCCAGCATTTT
>TRBJ1-1|TRBV9|.|.
CASSETMNTEAFF
TGTGCCAGCAGCGAGACTATGAACACTGAAGCTTTCTTT
>TRBJ1-5|TRBV5-6|.|.
CASSLSDQPQHF
TGTGCCAGCAGCTTATCCGATCAGCCCCAGCATTTT
>TRBJ2-5|TRBV2|.|.
CASIRTPQETQYF
TGTGCCAGCATCAGGACGCCCCAAGAGACCCAGTACTTC
>TRBJ2-3|TRBV7-9|.|.
CASSGSDTDTQYF
TGTGCCAGCAGCGGATCTGACACAGATACGCAGTATTTT
>TRBJ1-1|TRBV28|.|once
CASSSGGDGTEAFF
TGTGCCAGCAGTTCCGGTGGTGACGGCACTGAAGCTTTCTTT
>TRBJ1-3|TRBV23-1|.|.
CASRLLGNTIYF
TGCGCCAGCAGGCTACTGGGAAACACCATATATTTT
>TRBJ2-7|TRBV6-5|.|.
CASSYGGSYEQYF
TGTGCCAGCAGTTACGGGGGCTCCTACGAGCAGTACTTC